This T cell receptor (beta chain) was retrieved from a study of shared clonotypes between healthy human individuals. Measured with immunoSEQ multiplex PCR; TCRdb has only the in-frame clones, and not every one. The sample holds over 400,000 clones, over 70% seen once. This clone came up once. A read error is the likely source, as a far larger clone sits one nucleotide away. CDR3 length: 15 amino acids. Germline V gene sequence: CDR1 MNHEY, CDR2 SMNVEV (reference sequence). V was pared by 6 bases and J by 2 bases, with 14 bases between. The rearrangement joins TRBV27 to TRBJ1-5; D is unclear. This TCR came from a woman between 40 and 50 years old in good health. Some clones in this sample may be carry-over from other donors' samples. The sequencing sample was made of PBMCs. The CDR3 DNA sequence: TGTGCCAGCAGAAGAGGACGGGTGGGCAATCAGCCCCAGCATTTT. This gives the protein CASRRGRVGNQPQHF.